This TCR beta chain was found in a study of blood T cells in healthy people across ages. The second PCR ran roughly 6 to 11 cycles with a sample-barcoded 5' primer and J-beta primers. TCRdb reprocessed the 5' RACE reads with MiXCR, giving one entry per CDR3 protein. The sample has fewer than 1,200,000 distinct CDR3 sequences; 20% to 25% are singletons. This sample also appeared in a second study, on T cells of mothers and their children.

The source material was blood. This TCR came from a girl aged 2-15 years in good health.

CDR3 DNA sequence: TGTGCCAGCAGCTTAGAAATGGGGCGGATTGCGTACGAGCAGTACTTC. Protein product: CASSLEMGRIAYEQYF. The chain has TRBV7-8 and TRBJ2-7; D may be TRBD1 (5 bases). Trimming pared 1 base from V and 4 bases from J, leaving 17 bases between. The CDR3 spans 16 residues. Germline lookup yields CDR1 SGHVS and CDR2 FQNEAQ.